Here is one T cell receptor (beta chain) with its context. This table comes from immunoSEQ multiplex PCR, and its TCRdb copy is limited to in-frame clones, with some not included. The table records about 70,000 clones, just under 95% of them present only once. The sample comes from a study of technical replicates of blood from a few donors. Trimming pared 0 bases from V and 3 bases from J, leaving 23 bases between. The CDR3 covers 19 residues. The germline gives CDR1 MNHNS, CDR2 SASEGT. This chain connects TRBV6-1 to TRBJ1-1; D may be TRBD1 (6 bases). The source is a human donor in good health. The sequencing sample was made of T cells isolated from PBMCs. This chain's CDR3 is CASSEALRQVKMWDTEAFF. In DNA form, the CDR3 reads TGTGCCAGCAGTGAAGCGCTTCGACAGGTTAAAATGTGGGACACTGAAGCTTTCTTT.